This TCR beta chain stems from a study of vaccination and CD4 T cells after COVID-19. Treatment: approximately nine-day PBMC culture with coronavirus spike peptide pools or control peptides (ViraFEST assay). This clonotype turned up a few times. Antigen unknown. The Oncomine TCR Beta short-read assay sequenced DNA from cultured CD4+ T cells. MiXCR, applied by TCRdb to the PCR reads, yields one record per CDR3 protein. The table has fewer than 15,000 distinct CDR3 sequences, under 30% seen once. Germline lookup yields CDR1 MNHEY and CDR2 SVGEGT. This CDR3 is 13 amino acids long. The V end lost 2 bases, the J end lost 0 bases, and 4 bases lay between the germline ends.

The sequence was collected from a human donor with COVID-19. The gene calls are TRBV6-2 or TRBV6-3 and TRBJ1-2; D is ambiguous. Sequences were obtained from cultured CD4+ T cells from blood. CDR3 in DNA: TGTGCCAGCAGTTACGGGGCTAACTATGGCTACACCTTC. Translated, it gives CASSYGANYGYTF.